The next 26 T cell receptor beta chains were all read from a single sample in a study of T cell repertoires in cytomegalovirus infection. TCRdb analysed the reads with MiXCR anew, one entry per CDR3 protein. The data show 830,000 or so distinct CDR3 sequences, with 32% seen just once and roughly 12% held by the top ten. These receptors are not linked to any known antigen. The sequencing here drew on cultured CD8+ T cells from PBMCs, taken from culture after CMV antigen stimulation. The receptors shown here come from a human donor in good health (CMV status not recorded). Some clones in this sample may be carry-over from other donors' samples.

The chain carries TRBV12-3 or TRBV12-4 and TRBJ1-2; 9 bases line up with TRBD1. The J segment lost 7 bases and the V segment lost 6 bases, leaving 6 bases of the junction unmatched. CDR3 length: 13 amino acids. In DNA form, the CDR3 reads TGTGCCAGCAGGGGGGGGACAGGGCCTGGCTACACCTTC. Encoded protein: CASRGGTGPGYTF.

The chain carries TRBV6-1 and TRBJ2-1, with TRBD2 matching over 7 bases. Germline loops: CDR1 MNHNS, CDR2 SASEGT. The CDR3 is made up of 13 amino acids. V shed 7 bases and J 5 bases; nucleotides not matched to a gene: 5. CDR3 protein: CASIAGDHNEQFF. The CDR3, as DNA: TGTGCCAGCATTGCGGGGGACCACAATGAGCAGTTCTTC.

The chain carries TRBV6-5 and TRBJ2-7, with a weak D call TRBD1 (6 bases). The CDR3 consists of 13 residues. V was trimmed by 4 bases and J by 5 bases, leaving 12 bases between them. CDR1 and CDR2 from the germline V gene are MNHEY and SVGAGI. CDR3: CASSSSRGHEQYF. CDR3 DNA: TGTGCCAGCAGTTCATCCAGGGGACACGAGCAGTACTTC.

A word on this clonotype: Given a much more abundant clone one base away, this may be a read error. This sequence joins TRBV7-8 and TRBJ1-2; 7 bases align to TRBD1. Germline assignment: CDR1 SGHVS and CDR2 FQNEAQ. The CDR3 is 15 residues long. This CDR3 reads CANSPGGELAYGYTF. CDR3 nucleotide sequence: TGTGCCAACAGCCCAGGGGGGGAGTTGGCCTATGGCTACACCTTC.

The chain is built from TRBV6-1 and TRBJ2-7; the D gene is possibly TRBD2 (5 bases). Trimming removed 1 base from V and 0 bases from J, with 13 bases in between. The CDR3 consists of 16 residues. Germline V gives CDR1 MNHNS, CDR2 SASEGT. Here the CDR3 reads CASSEEGVFSSYEQYF. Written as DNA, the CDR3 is TGTGCCAGCAGTGAAGAGGGAGTTTTTAGCTCCTACGAGCAGTACTTC.

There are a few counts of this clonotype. The CDR3 is CASSQDGVNPSYEQYF. The CDR3, as DNA: TGTGCCAGCAGCCAAGATGGCGTTAACCCCTCCTACGAGCAGTACTTC. V is TRBV4-2 and J is TRBJ2-7, with D hard to call. In germline, CDR1 is LGHNA, CDR2 YNFKEQ. This CDR3 comprises 16 residues. Trimming cost V 0 bases and J 0 bases, with 12 bases left between them.

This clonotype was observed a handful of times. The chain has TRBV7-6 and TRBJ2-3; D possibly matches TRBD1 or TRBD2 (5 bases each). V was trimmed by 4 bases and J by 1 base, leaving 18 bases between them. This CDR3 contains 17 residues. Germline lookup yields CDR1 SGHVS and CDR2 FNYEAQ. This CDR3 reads CASSWVGAQRGTDTQYF. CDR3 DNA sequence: TGTGCCAGCAGCTGGGTCGGGGCTCAACGGGGCACAGATACGCAGTATTTT.

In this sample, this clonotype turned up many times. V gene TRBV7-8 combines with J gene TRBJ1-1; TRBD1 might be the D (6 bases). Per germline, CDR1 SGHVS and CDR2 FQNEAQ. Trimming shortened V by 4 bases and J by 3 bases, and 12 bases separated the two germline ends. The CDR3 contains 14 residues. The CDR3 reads CASSWRGEDTEAFF. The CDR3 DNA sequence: TGTGCCAGCAGCTGGAGGGGGGAGGACACTGAAGCTTTCTTT.

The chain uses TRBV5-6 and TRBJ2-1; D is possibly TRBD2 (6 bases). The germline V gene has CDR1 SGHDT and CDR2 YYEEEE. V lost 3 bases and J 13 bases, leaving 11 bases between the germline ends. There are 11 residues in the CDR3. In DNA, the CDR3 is TGTGCCAGCAGCTCGGGACTCCGACAGTTCTTC. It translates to CASSSGLRQFF.

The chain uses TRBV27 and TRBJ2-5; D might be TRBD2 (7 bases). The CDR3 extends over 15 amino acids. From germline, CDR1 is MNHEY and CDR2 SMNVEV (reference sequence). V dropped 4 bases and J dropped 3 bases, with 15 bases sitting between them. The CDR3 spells CASSSGGGAKETQYF. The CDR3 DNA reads TGTGCCAGCAGTTCAGGAGGGGGGGCCAAAGAGACCCAGTACTTC.

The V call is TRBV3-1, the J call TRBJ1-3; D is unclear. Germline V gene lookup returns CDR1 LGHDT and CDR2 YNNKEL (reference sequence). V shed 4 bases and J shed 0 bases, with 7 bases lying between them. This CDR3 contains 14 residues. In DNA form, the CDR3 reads TGTGCCAGCAGCCTTATGGTCTCTGGAAACACCATATATTTT. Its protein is CASSLMVSGNTIYF. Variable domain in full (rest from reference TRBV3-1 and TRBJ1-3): DTAVSQTPKYLVTQMGNDKSIKCEQNLGHDTMYWYKQDSKKFLKIMFSYNNKELIINETVPNRFSPKSPDKAHLNLHINSLELGDSAVYFCASSLMVSGNTIYFGEGSWLTVV.

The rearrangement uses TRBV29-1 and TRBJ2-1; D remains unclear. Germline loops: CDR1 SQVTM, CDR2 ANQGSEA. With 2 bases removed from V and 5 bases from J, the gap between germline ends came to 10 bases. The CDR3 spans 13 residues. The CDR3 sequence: CSVEPSQDNEQFF. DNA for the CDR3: TGCAGCGTTGAACCATCTCAGGACAATGAGCAGTTCTTC.

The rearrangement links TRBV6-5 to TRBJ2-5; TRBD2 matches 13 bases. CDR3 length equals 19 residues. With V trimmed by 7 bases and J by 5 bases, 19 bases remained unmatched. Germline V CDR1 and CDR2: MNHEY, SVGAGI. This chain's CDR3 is CASTRLGGLAGSSKETQYF. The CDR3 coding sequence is TGTGCCAGCACCCGGCTAGGGGGACTAGCGGGGTCTTCTAAGGAGACCCAGTACTTC.

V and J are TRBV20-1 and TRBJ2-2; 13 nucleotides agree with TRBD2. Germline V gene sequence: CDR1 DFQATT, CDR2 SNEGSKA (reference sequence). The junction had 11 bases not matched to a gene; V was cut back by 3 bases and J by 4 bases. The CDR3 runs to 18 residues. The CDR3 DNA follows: TGCAGTGCTAGGCGACTAGCGGGGGGCCCGCGGGGCACCGGGGAGCTGTTTTTT. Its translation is CSARRLAGGPRGTGELFF.

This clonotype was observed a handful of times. CDR3 in amino acids: CASSPGTGRFF. The DNA for the CDR3 is TGCGCCAGCAGCCCCGGGACAGGGAGGTTTTTT. This chain links TRBV4-1 with TRBJ2-2, with 9 bases identical to TRBD1. Germline V gene lookup returns CDR1 MGHRA and CDR2 YSYEKL. J was trimmed by 16 bases and V by 4 bases; bases with no gene match: 4. There are 11 residues in the CDR3.

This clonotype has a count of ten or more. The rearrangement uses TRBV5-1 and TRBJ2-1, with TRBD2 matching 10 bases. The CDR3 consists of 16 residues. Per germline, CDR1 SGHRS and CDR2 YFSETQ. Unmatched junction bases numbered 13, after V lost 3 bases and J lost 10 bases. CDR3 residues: CASSSSLAGTKGEQFF. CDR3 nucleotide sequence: TGCGCCAGCAGCTCCTCACTAGCGGGGACCAAGGGAGAGCAGTTCTTC.

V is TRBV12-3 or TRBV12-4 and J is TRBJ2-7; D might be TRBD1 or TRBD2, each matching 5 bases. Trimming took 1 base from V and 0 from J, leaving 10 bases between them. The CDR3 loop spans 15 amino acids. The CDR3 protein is CASSLGGVRSYEQYF. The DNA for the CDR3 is TGTGCCAGCAGTTTAGGAGGGGTACGCTCCTACGAGCAGTACTTC.

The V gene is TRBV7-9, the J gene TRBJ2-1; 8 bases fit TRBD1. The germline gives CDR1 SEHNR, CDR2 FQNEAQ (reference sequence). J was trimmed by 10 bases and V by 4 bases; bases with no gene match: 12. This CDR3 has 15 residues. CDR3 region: CASSWSPTGVGEQFF. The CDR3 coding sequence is TGTGCCAGCAGCTGGAGCCCGACAGGGGTTGGCGAGCAGTTCTTC. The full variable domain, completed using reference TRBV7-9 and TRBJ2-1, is DTGVSQNPRHKITKRGQNVTFRCDPISEHNRLYWYRQTLGQGPEFLTYFQNEAQLEKSRLLSDRFSAERPKGSFSTLEIQRTEQGDSAMYLCASSWSPTGVGEQFFGPGTRLTVL.

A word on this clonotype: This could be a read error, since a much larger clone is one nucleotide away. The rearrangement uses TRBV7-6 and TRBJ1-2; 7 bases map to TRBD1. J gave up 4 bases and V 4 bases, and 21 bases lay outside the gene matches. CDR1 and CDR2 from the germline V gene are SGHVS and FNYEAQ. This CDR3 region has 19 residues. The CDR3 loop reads CASSSLVSVTGRLVYGYTF. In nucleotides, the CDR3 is TGTGCCAGCAGCTCCTTGGTTTCCGTGACAGGGAGACTGGTCTATGGCTACACCTTC.

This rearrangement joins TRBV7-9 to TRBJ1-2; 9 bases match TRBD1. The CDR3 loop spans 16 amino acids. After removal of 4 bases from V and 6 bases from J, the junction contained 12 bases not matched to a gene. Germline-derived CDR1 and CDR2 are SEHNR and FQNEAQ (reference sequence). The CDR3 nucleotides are TGTGCCAGCAGCTCAGGAGGGGGACAGGGAAGAGATGGCTACACCTTC. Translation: CASSSGGGQGRDGYTF.

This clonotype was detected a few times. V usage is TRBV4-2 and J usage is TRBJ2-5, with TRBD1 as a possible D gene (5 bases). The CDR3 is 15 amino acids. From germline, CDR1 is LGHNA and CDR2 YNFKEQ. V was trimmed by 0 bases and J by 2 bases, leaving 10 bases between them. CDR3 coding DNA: TGTGCCAGCAGCCAAGAGGACACCCCACAAGAGACCCAGTACTTC. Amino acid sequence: CASSQEDTPQETQYF.

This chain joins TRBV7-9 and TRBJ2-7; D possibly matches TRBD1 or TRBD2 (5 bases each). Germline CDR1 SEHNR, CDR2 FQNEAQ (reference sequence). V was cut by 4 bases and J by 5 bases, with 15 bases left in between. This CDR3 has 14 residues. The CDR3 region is CASSYLRGDNEQYV. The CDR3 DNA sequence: TGTGCCAGCAGCTACTTAAGAGGGGATAACGAGCAGTACGTC.

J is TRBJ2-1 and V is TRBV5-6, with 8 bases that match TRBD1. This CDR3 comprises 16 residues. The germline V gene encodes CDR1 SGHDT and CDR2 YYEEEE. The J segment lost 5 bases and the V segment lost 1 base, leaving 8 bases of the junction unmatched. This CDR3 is CASSLFPGGGHNEQFF. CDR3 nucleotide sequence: TGTGCCAGCAGCTTGTTCCCAGGGGGCGGACACAATGAGCAGTTCTTC.

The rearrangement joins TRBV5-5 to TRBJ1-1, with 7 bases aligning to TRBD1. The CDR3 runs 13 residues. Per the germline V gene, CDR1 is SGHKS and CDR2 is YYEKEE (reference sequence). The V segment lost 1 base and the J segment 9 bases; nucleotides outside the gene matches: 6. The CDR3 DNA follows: TGTGCCAGCAGCTTGCAGCAGGGGGAGAAAGCTTTCTTT. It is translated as CASSLQQGEKAFF.

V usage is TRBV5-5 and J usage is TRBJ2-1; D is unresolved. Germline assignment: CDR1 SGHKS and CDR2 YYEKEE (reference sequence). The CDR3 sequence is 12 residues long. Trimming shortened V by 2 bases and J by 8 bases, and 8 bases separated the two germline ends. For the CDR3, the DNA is TGTGCCAGCAGCTTCAGCGCCGATGAGCAGTTCTTC. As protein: CASSFSADEQFF. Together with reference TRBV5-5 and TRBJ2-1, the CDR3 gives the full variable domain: DAGVTQSPTHLIKTRGQQVTLRCSPISGHKSVSWYQQVLGQGPQFIFQYYEKEERGRGNFPDRFSARQFPNYSSELNVNALLLGDSALYLCASSFSADEQFFGPGTRLTVL.

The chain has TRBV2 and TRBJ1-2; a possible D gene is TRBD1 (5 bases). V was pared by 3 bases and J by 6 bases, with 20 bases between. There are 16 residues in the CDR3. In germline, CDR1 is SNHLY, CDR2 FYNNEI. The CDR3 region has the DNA TGTGCCAGCAGTGATACGCCCGGGACTTCAATCAATGGCTACACCTTC. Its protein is CASSDTPGTSINGYTF.